Sequencing of this TCR beta chain was carried out in a study of vaccination and CD4 T cells after COVID-19 (dated by TCRdb to the early 2020s). Broadly, across the study: Convalescent patients had a positive SARS-CoV-2 result on nasal swab PCR, and of these patients, several had mild disease and one had severe disease. The convalescent cohort included six males and four females, with two Hispanic individuals, seven Caucasians, two Asians and one multiracial person. Control cultures received a CEFX viral epitope pool as the positive control, an HIV-1 Nef peptide pool as the negative control, or no peptide. For stimulating the cultures, overlapping spike peptide pools were used, derived from SARS-CoV-2 as well as from the common cold coronaviruses HCoV-NL63, HCoV-OC43 and HCoV-229E. Post-COVID blood samples from convalescent patients were collected a median of roughly 100 days after diagnosis, with a range of 35 to 161 days. Each participant got two doses of either the Pfizer-BioNTech BNT162b2 vaccine (n=8) or the Moderna mRNA-1273 vaccine (n=2). The time from the second vaccine dose to post-vaccine blood sampling had a median of roughly 77 days and ranged from about 14 to 241 days. In approximately ten COVID-19 convalescent patients and a few infection-naive healthy vaccine recipients, the spike-specific CD4+ TCR repertoire before mRNA vaccination was compared with the repertoire after mRNA vaccination.

General findings and caveats noted by the study authors: Among convalescent patients, a median around 89% of the SARS-CoV-2-reactive clones seen after vaccination appeared only after vaccination, which suggests priming specific to the vaccine. The study included relatively few convalescent patients and did not analyze early timepoints after natural infection. The median count of SARS-CoV-2-reactive clonotypes went up from 20 to 25 after infection to 30 to 40 after vaccination, although the change was not significant. Of the vaccine-specific clones in convalescent patients, 304 of 307, or nearly all, reacted only to SARS-CoV-2 spike and did not cross-react with common cold coronaviruses.

The intended sense of this specimen's treatment or condition label: approximately nine-day PBMC culture with coronavirus spike peptide pools or control peptides (ViraFEST assay). The ViraFEST assay was used in the study, in which antigen-specific T cells were expanded with peptide pools and expanded clonotypes were subsequently identified by TCR sequencing. The positive SARS-CoV-2 PCR tests of the convalescent patients were dated from March to December 2020, before the Alpha, Beta and Delta variants emerged in the United States. About 2 million PBMCs per well were cultured in IMDM with roughly 5.2% human AB serum and approximately 9.1 IU/ml IL-2, plus 10 ug/ml peptide pools. On days 3 and 7, half of the culture medium was replaced with fresh IL-2-containing medium. After 10 to 11 days of culture, CD4+ T cells were isolated by negative selection using the EasySep CD4+ T cell isolation kit. Ficoll-Paque Plus gradient centrifugation was used to isolate PBMCs from whole blood, and the isolated PBMCs were then either used fresh or cryopreserved at -140C. Culture conditions were generally each tested in triplicate wells.

Taken from the germline V gene, the CDR1 and CDR2 loops are SNHLY and FYNNEI. Its CDR3 holds 12 amino acids, cysteine through phenylalanine. Only CDR3 DNA is held: 36 bases, read in frame from base 1. The junction shows trimming of 10 bases on V and 5 bases on J, plus 14 bases between the germline ends. This clonotype was observed a few times. The clone's antigen remains unknown. Base quality data are lacking; no much larger clone is found one base away. The receptor library was made with PCR. DNA from cultured CD4+ T cells was subjected to TCR sequencing with the Oncomine TCR Beta short-read assay at the Johns Hopkins FTIC core. Genomic DNA was extracted from the cultured CD4+ T cells with the QIAamp micro DNA kit. Oncomine TCR Beta libraries made from cultured CD4+ T cells were pooled using unique dual indexes and sequenced on an Illumina iSeq 100. The original methods were these. Non-productive sequences were filtered out, and CDR3s that did not start with C, did not end with F or W, or were shorter than 7 amino acids were discarded. Antigen-specific clonotypes were identified using the MANAFEST web application through comparison of peptide-stimulated wells with reference and other culture wells. For a clone to be called positive, the clone needed an FDR below 0.05, an odds ratio above 5, and a productive frequency above 0.1% in at least two of three replicate wells. A clonotype was classed as cross-reactive if the clonotype showed significant expansion both in SARS-CoV-2 spike wells and in at least one common cold coronavirus spike condition. Using R version 3.6.1, CDR3 homology was evaluated through Levenshtein distances (stringdist) along with unrooted phylogenetic trees (ape). The public reads were run again by TCRdb, first through fastp at Q25 and then through MiXCR, and only productive beta chains were kept. Each CDR3 protein appears once, grouped with its most common genes and DNA. The V and J calls here are based on TCRdb, not the publication. Within this sample are approximately 16,000 distinct CDR3 sequences, with around 61% of them counted one time only. Approximately 7.4% of the sample comes from the top ten.

Sequencing used CD4+ T cells from blood, cultured in vitro. The chain joins TRBV2 to TRBJ2-5; TRBD2 is a possible D gene, resting on 5 matching bases. The receptor's source is a human donor who had recovered from COVID-19. In nucleotide form, the sequence is TGTGCCACCCAGTCTCCGGGGGAGACCCAGTACTTC. This is translated as CATQSPGETQYF.